The 22 T cell receptor beta chains presented below share a single source sample, sequenced in a study of T cells in tumors after PD-1 blockade. The protocol was immunoSEQ multiplex PCR, while the TCRdb copy is restricted to in-frame clones and leaves out a portion. The repertoire holds over 60,000 clones, with approximately 79% as singletons. The sample was PBMCs, taken after anti-PD-1 treatment. These receptors originate from a human donor with basal cell carcinoma.

The chain combines TRBV3-1 (or the pseudogene TRBV3-2) with TRBJ2-2; weak D call: TRBD1 (6 bases). The V gene lost 0 bases and the J gene lost 4 bases, with 15 bases spanning the gap. The V gene's germline CDR1 is LGHDT and CDR2 YNNKEL (reference sequence). The CDR3 covers 17 residues. The CDR3 coding sequence is TGTGCCAGCAGCCAAGATTTGGTTGTCAGGGGCACCGGGGAGCTGTTTTTT. Translation: CASSQDLVVRGTGELFF.

This clone was observed a single time. The V call is TRBV27, the J call TRBJ1-4; D gene unclear. Trimming took 2 bases from V and 7 from J, leaving 11 bases between them. Germline V gives CDR1 MNHEY, CDR2 SMNVEV (reference sequence). The CDR3 loop spans 14 amino acids. The CDR3 coding sequence is TGTGCCAGCAGTTTAGGTCTGCCGATTGAAAAACTGTTTTTT. This encodes CASSLGLPIEKLFF.

The V gene is TRBV24-1, the J gene TRBJ1-6; tentative D call: TRBD1 (5 bases). This CDR3 contains 13 residues. V shed 6 bases and J shed 8 bases, with 10 bases lying between them. In germline, CDR1 is KGHDR, CDR2 SFDVKD. CDR3 bases: TGTGCCACCAGTTCAGGGCGGTATTCACCCCTCCACTTT. The encoded protein is CATSSGRYSPLHF.

The chain recombines TRBV30 with TRBJ1-6; 7 bases are shared with TRBD1. Trimming took 5 bases from V and 6 from J; bases not matched to a gene: 7. From germline, CDR1 is GTSNPN and CDR2 SVGIG (reference sequence). CDR3 length: 14 amino acids. DNA of the CDR3: TGTGCCTGGGCCCCAGGACAGGTTAATTCACCCCTCCACTTT. It is translated as CAWAPGQVNSPLHF.

This clone has only one observation. This rearrangement joins TRBV2 to TRBJ1-2; 8 bases line up with TRBD1. This CDR3 contains 14 residues. Germline values: CDR1 SNHLY, CDR2 FYNNEI. V was clipped by 7 bases and J by 5 bases; unmatched bases: 9. The CDR3 here is CASTGQGAWYGYTF. CDR3 DNA sequence: TGTGCCAGCACTGGGCAGGGGGCATGGTATGGCTACACCTTC.

This chain links TRBV21-1 with TRBJ1-2; the DNA was not compared with TRBD1, the D call given in the table. TRBV21-1 is annotated as a pseudogene. This CDR3 spans 19 amino acids. The CDR3 sequence is CASSKDGGLSGVFYYGYTF. The CDR3 DNA sequence: TGTGCCAGCAGCAAAGATGGGGGCCTTTCAGGAGTCTTTTACTATGGCTACACCTTC.

On this clone itself: This sample also contains other DNA sequences that code for the same CDR3. V gene TRBV2 combines with J gene TRBJ2-3; D ambiguous. V dropped 6 bases and J dropped 3 bases, with 13 bases sitting between them. The CDR3 totals 14 residues. The germline V gene has CDR1 SNHLY and CDR2 FYNNEI. Here the CDR3 DNA reads TGTGCCAGCAGGGCTAGAATTAGTACAGATACGCAGTATTTT. Its translation: CASRARISTDTQYF.

The chain combines TRBV20-1 with TRBJ2-7, with 7 nucleotides matching TRBD1. The V segment lost 3 bases and the J segment 4 bases; nucleotides outside the gene matches: 12. In germline, CDR1 is DFQATT, CDR2 SNEGSKA (reference sequence). The CDR3 is 15 residues long. This CDR3 is CSASELTGTEYEQYF. As DNA, the CDR3 is TGCAGTGCTAGTGAGCTCACCGGGACAGAGTACGAGCAGTACTTC.

The rearrangement links TRBV12-3 or TRBV12-4 to TRBJ2-3; D call uncertain. This CDR3 is 13 amino acids long. Trimming left V 3 bases short and J 6 bases short, with 10 bases between. CDR3 DNA sequence: TGTGCCAGCAGTTTCCCCACGACGGATACGCAGTATTTT. The encoded protein is CASSFPTTDTQYF.

The V gene is TRBV5-4, the J gene TRBJ1-1; 8 bases are a match to TRBD1. V shed 4 bases, J shed 5 bases, and the junction held 4 bases outside the gene matches. Germline V CDR1 and CDR2: SGHNT, YYREEE (reference sequence). This CDR3 is built from 13 residues. The CDR3 DNA reads as TGTGCCAGCAGCCGACAGGGGAATACTGAAGCTTTCTTT. Translated, it gives CASSRQGNTEAFF.

The chain has TRBV6-5 and TRBJ2-7; no firm D call. The CDR3 is 14 residues long. V lost 4 bases and J lost 0, with 10 bases in between. CDR1 is MNHEY, CDR2 SVGAGI, per germline. In DNA, the CDR3 is TGTGCCAGCAGTTCTGACACGCACTCCTACGAGCAGTACTTC. Protein sequence: CASSSDTHSYEQYF.

The V call is TRBV14, the J call TRBJ1-1; D remains ambiguous. V was cut by 1 base and J by 10 bases, with 10 bases left in between. The CDR3 consists of 12 residues. The germline gives CDR1 SGHDN, CDR2 FVKESK. The CDR3 DNA is TGTGCCAGCAGCCAAGGGATAGTAAGAGCTTTCTTT. It yields the protein CASSQGIVRAFF.

V usage is TRBV30 and J usage is TRBJ2-5; no clear D gene. The germline V gene has CDR1 GTSNPN and CDR2 SVGIG (reference sequence). Trimming stripped 2 bases from V and 1 base from J, with 11 bases between. The CDR3 runs 14 residues. In DNA form, the CDR3 reads TGTGCCTGGAGTATCGGACGGTCCCAAGAGACCCAGTACTTC. Protein product: CAWSIGRSQETQYF.

The chain uses TRBV10-2 and TRBJ1-4; D call uncertain. This CDR3 is built from 13 residues. V was clipped by 5 bases and J by 7 bases, with 11 bases between them. Germline V gives CDR1 WSHSY, CDR2 SAAADI. The CDR3 reads CASSFLEGEKLFF. The CDR3 DNA follows: TGCGCCAGCAGTTTTCTAGAGGGTGAAAAACTGTTTTTT.

The chain links TRBV18 to TRBJ2-3, with 9 bases identical to TRBD1. Unmatched junction bases numbered 10, after V lost 3 bases and J lost 0 bases. Germline V gene data show CDR1 as KGHSH and CDR2 as LQKENI. CDR3 length: 18 residues. The CDR3 is CASSPRDRARTSTDTQYF. In DNA, the CDR3 is TGTGCCAGCTCACCCCGGGACAGGGCTAGAACTAGCACAGATACGCAGTATTTT.

This clone is termed medium-sized (0.01 to 0.1%). The chain has TRBV3-1 (or the pseudogene TRBV3-2) and TRBJ2-2, with a weak D call TRBD2 (7 bases). Germline assignment: CDR1 LGHDT and CDR2 YNNKEL (reference sequence). The CDR3 contains 14 residues. V dropped 8 bases and J dropped 3 bases, with 13 bases sitting between them. The CDR3 DNA reads as TGTGCCAGCTCCCCGGGGGGCGACACCGGGGAGCTGTTTTTT. As protein: CASSPGGDTGELFF.

The V and J genes are TRBV28 and TRBJ1-1; TRBD1 matches 10 bases. V lost 3 bases and J lost 1; bases outside the gene matches: 11. The germline V gene encodes CDR1 MDHEN and CDR2 SYDVKM. The CDR3 is 18 residues long. CDR3 DNA: TGTGCCAGCAGTTTGATCCCCGGGACAGGGGTTAGGAACACTGAAGCTTTCTTT. Its protein product is CASSLIPGTGVRNTEAFF.

V usage is TRBV20-1 and J usage is TRBJ2-2; the D gene is possibly TRBD1 (5 bases). The CDR3 has 14 residues. The V gene's germline CDR1 is DFQATT and CDR2 SNEGSKA (reference sequence). Trimming cost V 3 bases and J 0 bases, with 8 bases left between them. CDR3 residues: CSASSRANTGELFF. CDR3 nucleotides: TGCAGTGCTAGTTCCAGGGCGAACACCGGGGAGCTGTTTTTT.

The chain carries TRBV21-1 and TRBJ2-7; TRBD2, the table's D call, lacks a check against the DNA. TRBV21-1 is given as a pseudogene. The CDR3 length is 16 residues. In DNA, the CDR3 is TGTGCCAGCAGCCCCGGACTAGCGGGGGGGGGATACGAGCAGTACTTC. It codes for CASSPGLAGGGYEQYF.

This clone was observed a single time. The chain carries TRBV6-4 and TRBJ2-7; D may be TRBD1 or TRBD2 (5 bases each). The CDR3 sequence is 15 residues long. The V end was cut by 0 bases, the J end by 0 bases, with 9 bases between. CDR1 and CDR2 from the germline V gene are MRHNA and SNTAGT. The CDR3 bases are TGTGCCAGCAGTGACTCCGGGACGAGCTCCTACGAGCAGTACTTC. It encodes CASSDSGTSSYEQYF.

This clone occurred a few times. The chain combines TRBV11-3 with TRBJ2-1; no firm D call. CDR1 SGHNT and CDR2 YENEEA come from the germline V gene. The CDR3 has 13 amino acids. V lost 4 bases to trimming and J lost 5 bases, with 9 bases between them. The CDR3 DNA follows: TGTGCCAGCAGCTCCGGACCCAACAATGAGCAGTTCTTC. Translating gives CASSSGPNNEQFF.

A few counts support this clone. The chain carries TRBV5-1 and TRBJ2-7; no clear D. The CDR3 is 11 amino acids. V gave up 2 bases and J gave up 4 bases, with 4 bases separating them. In germline, CDR1 is SGHRS, CDR2 YFSETQ. The CDR3 spells CASSFGYEQYF. CDR3 in DNA: TGCGCCAGCAGCTTCGGTTACGAGCAGTACTTC.